The 16 T cell receptor beta chains presented below share a single source sample, sequenced in a study of CD8+CD57+ T cells in acquired aplastic anemia (dated by TCRdb to 2016 to 2019). The run used an Illumina HiSeq 2000. TCR beta VDJ combination and CDR3 sequence profiling used genomic DNA as the template. TCRdb redid the processing of the public reads, applying fastp at Q25 and MiXCR, and retained in-frame beta chains. CDR3 protein sequences are deduplicated, and each keeps its most common genes and DNA. The sample has 300,000 or so distinct CDR3 sequences on record, under 60% of them singletons. Approximately 1.2% of the sample belongs to the ten largest clones. Expansion of CD8+CD57+ cells had been shown by flow cytometry in the patients chosen for sequencing. The specimen was sorted CD4+, CD8+, or CD8+CD57+ T cells (not recorded which) from PBMCs. The receptor set was obtained from a human donor with aplastic anemia.

The chain links TRBV4-1 to TRBJ2-7, with 8 nucleotides matching TRBD1. The germline V gene encodes CDR1 MGHRA and CDR2 YSYEKL. The CDR3 has 18 amino acids. V was pared by 0 bases and J by 3 bases, with 13 bases of the junction left unmatched. The CDR3 DNA reads TGCGCCAGCAGCCAAGAACCCCCCTCGGGGACAGGACTCTACGAGCAGTACTTC. This encodes CASSQEPPSGTGLYEQYF.

V usage is TRBV15 and J usage is TRBJ2-3; D perhaps matches TRBD1 (6 bases). CDR1 is LNHNV and CDR2 is YYDKDF in the germline V gene (reference sequence). Between the trimmed V and J ends, which lost 1 base and 5 bases, there was a span of 19 bases. This CDR3 is built from 17 residues. The CDR3 is CATSRVKLQGPEDTQYF. CDR3 in DNA: TGTGCCACCAGCAGAGTTAAATTACAGGGACCTGAAGATACGCAGTATTTT.

The rearrangement links TRBV19 to TRBJ2-2; TRBD1 matches at 8 bases. The germline V gene encodes CDR1 LNHDA and CDR2 SQIVND (reference sequence). Unmatched junction bases numbered 8, after V lost 5 bases and J lost 9 bases. This CDR3 region has 14 residues. CDR3 in amino acids: CASSVGQGRRELFF. The CDR3 DNA is TGTGCCAGTAGTGTTGGACAGGGACGGAGGGAGCTGTTTTTT.

The V gene is TRBV7-9, the J gene TRBJ1-1, with D perhaps matching TRBD1 (5 bases). The V end was cut by 5 bases, the J end by 1 base, with 11 bases between. The CDR3 runs 14 residues. Looked up from germline, CDR1 is SEHNR and CDR2 is FQNEAQ (reference sequence). The CDR3: CASSPGTENTEAFF. The DNA of the CDR3 is TGTGCCAGCAGCCCAGGGACGGAGAACACTGAAGCTTTCTTT.

The chain employs TRBV19 and TRBJ2-7, with D perhaps matching TRBD1 (5 bases). The CDR3 is 13 amino acids. The V gene lost 2 bases and the J gene lost 6 bases, with 11 bases spanning the gap. Per germline, CDR1 LNHDA and CDR2 SQIVND (reference sequence). CDR3 in amino acids: CASSISGPVEQYF. Written as DNA, the CDR3 is TGTGCCAGTAGTATATCAGGGCCGGTCGAGCAGTACTTC.

The V call is TRBV10-3, the J call TRBJ1-6, with a possible D match to TRBD1 (6 bases). V lost 4 bases, J lost 9 bases, and 10 bases lay in between. Germline V gene lookup returns CDR1 ENHRY and CDR2 SYGVKD. The CDR3 is 13 residues long. CDR3 residues: CAISGVGGSPLHF. CDR3 DNA sequence: TGTGCCATCAGTGGGGTAGGGGGTTCACCCCTCCACTTT.

The rearrangement uses TRBV20-1 and TRBJ2-7; a weak D match, TRBD2 (5 bases). V lost 4 bases, J lost 2 bases, and 12 bases lay in between. The CDR3 loop spans 13 amino acids. From germline, CDR1 is DFQATT and CDR2 SNEGSKA (reference sequence). The CDR3 protein is CSATRGTTYEQYF. The CDR3 DNA sequence: TGCAGTGCTACCCGGGGAACTACCTACGAGCAGTACTTC.

As concerns this clonotype: The junction differs from germline at one of its ends, possibly a read error. CDR3 DNA sequence: TGTACCAGCAATCCCGGGACTGCAGAGACCCAGTACTTC. Its protein is CTSNPGTAETQYF. The chain carries TRBV6-1 and TRBJ2-5; possibly TRBD2 for D (6 bases). This CDR3 has 13 amino acids. Germline-derived CDR1 and CDR2 are MNHNS and SASEGT.

V is TRBV7-9 and J is TRBJ1-2, with 7 bases lining up with TRBD1. V trimming: 1 base; J trimming: 4 bases; junction bases outside the gene matches: 6. Germline values: CDR1 SEHNR, CDR2 FQNEAQ (reference sequence). This CDR3 is 15 amino acids long. The CDR3: CASSLVPGQSYGYTF. In DNA, the CDR3 is TGTGCCAGCAGCTTAGTCCCGGGACAGAGCTATGGCTACACCTTC.

In regard to this clonotype: A junction boundary mismatches the germline segment, possibly from a read error. The rearrangement joins TRBV10-3 to TRBJ1-2, with D possibly TRBD1 on 6 matching bases. The CDR3 loop spans 14 amino acids. CDR1 ENHRY and CDR2 SYGVKD come from the germline V gene. In DNA, the CDR3 is TGTGCCAGCAGTTACGGGGGCGCTTACTACGGCTACACCTTC. Its translation is CASSYGGAYYGYTF.

V is TRBV14 and J is TRBJ2-6; D not certain. Germline CDR1 SGHDN, CDR2 FVKESK. The V end lost 3 bases, the J end lost 4 bases, and 7 bases lay between the germline ends. This CDR3 contains 14 residues. CDR3 in amino acids: CASSHVPGANVLTF. The CDR3 DNA sequence: TGTGCCAGCAGCCACGTCCCGGGGGCCAACGTCCTGACTTTC.

This clonotype was detected once. A junction boundary mismatches the germline segment, possibly from a read error. This chain connects TRBV24-1 to TRBJ2-2, with 8 bases aligning to TRBD1. The germline V gene encodes CDR1 KGHDR and CDR2 SFDVKD. CDR3 length: 19 amino acids. The DNA of the CDR3 is TGTGCCAGCAGTTTTGTGTCATTAGGACAGGGAACAGGGACCGGGGGGCTGTTTTTT. It yields the protein CASSFVSLGQGTGTGGLFF.

This clonotype was observed at least ten times. The genes are TRBV11-2 and TRBJ2-7, with 7 bases matching TRBD1. Germline CDR1 and CDR2: SGHAT and FQNNGV. V shed 6 bases, J shed 4 bases, and the junction held 12 bases outside the gene matches. The CDR3 runs to 15 residues. Here the CDR3 reads CASRIPGQPPYEQYF. In nucleotides, the CDR3 is TGTGCCAGCAGAATCCCGGGACAGCCTCCGTACGAGCAGTACTTC. The whole variable domain, filled in from reference TRBV11-2 and TRBJ2-7, reads EAGVAQSPRYKIIEKRQSVAFWCNPISGHATLYWYQQILGQGPKLLIQFQNNGVVDDSQLPKDRFSAERLKGVDSTLKIQPAKLEDSAVYLCASRIPGQPPYEQYFGPGTRLTVT.

This clonotype was observed a single time. This chain joins TRBV29-1 and TRBJ2-5; a possible D gene is TRBD2 (6 bases). Germline CDR1 reads SQVTM; CDR2 reads ANQGSEA. Trimming left V 7 bases short and J 1 base short, with 13 bases between. CDR3 length: 13 residues. This CDR3 is CSAGAGPQETQYF. The CDR3, as DNA: TGCAGCGCTGGGGCGGGGCCCCAAGAGACCCAGTACTTC.

J is TRBJ2-1 and V is TRBV24-1, with D unclear. Trimming removed 0 bases at V and 3 bases at J, with 8 bases between. The length of the CDR3 is 15 residues. Germline CDR1 reads KGHDR; CDR2 reads SFDVKD. CDR3 in amino acids: CATSDLKRDYNEQFF. The DNA of the CDR3 is TGTGCCACCAGTGATTTGAAAAGGGACTACAATGAGCAGTTCTTC.

The chain combines TRBV20-1 with TRBJ1-5, with D perhaps TRBD1 (5 bases). Germline lookup yields CDR1 DFQATT and CDR2 SNEGSKA (reference sequence). This CDR3 region has 15 residues. V was shortened by 3 bases and J by 2 bases, with 14 bases between the two germline ends. The CDR3 coding sequence is TGCAGTGCTAGTTCCCAGGGTACAGGCAATCAGCCCCAGCATTTT. Protein: CSASSQGTGNQPQHF.